These T cell receptor beta chains were read from a single sample in a study of OX40 agonist ivuxolimab in advanced cancers. Assay: immunoSEQ multiplex PCR; the TCRdb copy retains only in-frame clones and omits some. Here the sample spans approximately 98,000 clones, 85% to 95% being singletons. The source material was CD4+ or CD8+ T cells sorted from blood, sampled in a trial of the OX40 agonist ivuxolimab. These receptors originate from an adult with an advanced solid tumor such as melanoma, head and neck, liver or kidney cancer. Both conserved end residues are trimmed from each CDR3. Fields, in order: V gene, J gene, CDR3 protein.

TRBV6-1	TRBJ2-2	ASSGMRTGELF
TRBV10-3	TRBJ2-2	AISEGGPTGELF
TRBV19	TRBJ1-1	ASSMVGTEAF
TRBV11-1	TRBJ1-4	ASSPQGFTNEKLF
TRBV28	TRBJ1-2	ASSFRGHYGYT
TRBV5-1	TRBJ2-7	ASSAGPRLDEQY
TRBV7-3	TRBJ2-5	ASSSQGGEETQY
TRBV6-5	TRBJ1-1	ASSSPGQGSTEAF
TRBV14	TRBJ2-2	ASRPTLPGELF
TRBV10-3	TRBJ2-2	AISERGDTGELF
TRBV7-9	TRBJ1-4	ASSPSEKLF
TRBV4-1	TRBJ1-6	ASPGTGVYSPLH
TRBV30	TRBJ1-1	AWSTIGTAEAF
TRBV28	TRBJ2-1	ASSGAINEQF
TRBV19	TRBJ1-1	ASSIVAGLNTEAF
TRBV5-4	TRBJ1-2	ASSTQTVNYGYT
TRBV28	TRBJ1-5	ASTSPSTNSNQPQH
TRBV10-2	TRBJ2-3	ASSEQGADTQY
TRBV11-2	TRBJ1-5	ASSSTGGNQPQH
TRBV7-6	TRBJ2-1	ASSLSYNEQF
TRBV30	TRBJ2-3	AWSPTSGDTQY
TRBV6-5	TRBJ2-7	ASSPRQVEYEQY
TRBV5-1	TRBJ2-6	ASAHPSGANVLT
TRBV15	TRBJ2-5	ATSRDRGKETQY
TRBV5-4	TRBJ2-6	ASSGFTGTGANVLT
TRBV2	TRBJ1-2	ASNRDGNYGYT
TRBV6-6	TRBJ1-5	ASSYKPDSNQPQH
TRBV7-9	TRBJ2-1	ASSSLLAGLIYNEQF
TRBV11-3	TRBJ2-1	ASSLGGPGIDNEQF
TRBV28	TRBJ1-2	ASSLDQQDKYT
TRBV18	TRBJ1-2	ASSPPSAPGPIGYT
TRBV30	TRBJ2-2	AWSGTLNTGELF
TRBV7-3	TRBJ2-2	ASSRDRGVGELF
TRBV11-2	TRBJ2-7	ASTENPGREQY
TRBV5-1	TRBJ1-3	ASRDRADGNTIY
TRBV5-1	TRBJ2-5	ASSSPAGTQETQY
TRBV19	TRBJ2-7	ASSTVARPYEQY
TRBV6-6	TRBJ1-2	ASSYGAGANYGYT
TRBV10-1	TRBJ2-2	ASSGTSGLNTGELF